This TCR beta chain appears in the sequencing data of a study of cytomegalovirus exposure and HLA in healthy donors (dated by TCRdb to the late 2010s). As for the study more broadly: In an earlier analysis of roughly 590 of the donors, 276 Gb of sequence data and 120 million or so unique TCR beta sequences from about 179 million T cells were reported. Across around 400 genotyped donors of the cohort, an average of about 240,000 unique TCR beta nucleotide sequences per donor were sequenced, and roughly 17% of those sequences were non-productive. Donor age, sex, ethnicity and CMV serostatus were compiled together with the repertoire data. The genetic ancestry cluster associated with self-reported Caucasian donors included about 81% of the approximately 410 genotyped donors. The aim of the study was to test whether cataloging public T cell receptors could identify signatures of past pathogen exposure. Roughly 5 DR-DQ haplotypes were handled as single units for association and clustering, since linkage in the cohort was strong. Every discovery cohort repertoire had been produced on one sequencing platform. The study combined high-throughput TCR immunosequencing, statistical association of individual TCRs with disease status, and machine learning to predict cytomegalovirus infection status. A later analysis re-examined previously published TCR beta repertoires from around 670 donors and added high-resolution HLA genotyping to investigate patterns of TCR occurrence. The study profiled the T cell repertoires of 500 to 800 subjects by immunosequencing and related them to cytomegalovirus serostatus. The number of donors typed differed by locus, with about 629-630 for A, B, C, DRB1 and DQB1, around 520 for DQA1, 600 to 610 for DPA1, and around 460 for DPB1. In a later genetic analysis, genome-wide SNP genotypes for about 55% of the roughly 700 donors were used, and that subset was treated as a discovery cohort. In an earlier analysis of 550 to 700 of the donors, high-throughput TCR beta sequencing was used to judge whether each TCR beta V gene segment behaved as functional or pseudogenic. Rather than drawing on any new phenotypic data, the later analysis identified candidate immune exposures from TCR beta sequences and the way those sequences occurred across donors. Class I and class II HLA loci were covered by the typing at four-digit resolution. An early release covering about 600 HLA-typed donors comprised around 300 gigabases of sequencing data and around 80 million unique TCR sequences. In addition to the first cohort of around 670 subjects, a separate validation cohort of 130 or so different subjects was used.

Libraries were made using the immunoSEQ multiplex PCR assay. The multiplex PCR relied on a mix of 60 forward primers for TCR Vbeta segments and 13 reverse primers for TCR Jbeta segments. Amplification of the CDR3 region of rearranged TCR beta genes was performed with a multiplex PCR assay on genomic DNA. On the Illumina HiSeq System, the amplified TCR beta libraries were sequenced as 87-base-pair reads. As for the original processing: Across the 500 to 750 repertoires, a later analysis counted 60 million to 90 million unique TCR beta chains, around 11 million of which were shared by at least two donors. A nearest-neighbor algorithm error-corrected the raw reads and collapsed the reads into unique sequences, merging closely related sequences to remove PCR and sequencing errors. V, D and J gene segments were assigned by aligning CDR3 sequences to IMGT reference sequences. Each retained sequence needed at least a six-nucleotide match to both a V gene segment and a J gene segment. A rearrangement counted as productive if the CDR3 had no stop codons and remained in frame with V and J, and every other rearrangement counted as non-productive. CDR3 was defined according to IMGT convention as the region running from the second conserved V-encoded cysteine to the conserved J-encoded phenylalanine. In an earlier analysis of around 640 of the donors, sequences lacking an unambiguous match to a single V gene segment were excluded. An earlier analysis of a few hundred of the donors called V segments functional above 56.7% productive rearrangements and segregating when the between-donor standard deviation exceeded 5%. To diagnose cytomegalovirus status from the catalog of TCR beta chain sequences, a statistical classification framework was built. In a later analysis, V and J genes were assigned by comparing TCR nucleotide sequences against IMGT/GENE-DB human TR gene sequences. A later analysis assigned CDR3 sequences and most-parsimonious VDJ recombination scenarios with the TCRdist pipeline. In a later analysis, each TCR beta chain was defined by its CDR3 amino acid sequence together with its V-gene family, and reads without a unique V-gene family were excluded. A later analysis removed 592 highly shared, low-generation-probability nucleotide sequences to deal with suspected cross-contamination and a sequencing artifact. A later analysis calculated a clonal expansion index for each public chain from normalized within-repertoire ranks of inferred template counts. A later analysis computed generation probabilities with a VDJ recombination model fitted to out-of-frame rearrangements, and checked the results against IGoR. A later analysis scored TCR-TCR, TCR-HLA and TCR-CMV co-occurrence with hypergeometric tests, applying a repertoire-size bias correction to TCR pairs. To estimate false discovery rates, a later analysis permuted the HLA or CMV assignments 20 times. In a later analysis, co-occurring TCRs were grouped with DBSCAN, and TCRdist sequence similarity was added when clustering was performed within HLA-allele-positive subsets. Repertoires with fewer than 30,000 or more than 120,000 public chains, plus five repertoires with anomalous nucleotide sharing, were excluded from co-occurrence clustering. Drawn from immuneACCESS, this table holds only the in-frame rearrangements with V and J called that TCRdb kept. Clones are partly lost; checked studies trace under half to an unresolved V gene and leave the rest unexplained. The V and J calls and clone size are taken from that table; D and trimming were inferred from the DNA. The table for this sample lists roughly 130,000 clones; 70% to 75% of them were counted only once. The ten largest clones represent 2.1% of the sample.

As for this clone: The antigen it recognizes is unknown. There are no base qualities to consult, and no much larger clone falls within one base.

The cohort consisted of 670 or so healthy bone marrow donors. All cohort members were sampled while nominally healthy, although unrecorded immune exposures were likely present. The donor tested CMV seropositive and was one of the 289 seropositive cohort members. A peripheral blood sample was collected from each donor, and TCR beta sequencing was performed on peripheral blood mononuclear cells. The Qiagen DNeasy Blood Extraction Kit was used to extract genomic DNA from the blood cell samples. Beyond this particular receptor, the publication reports: The classifier was reported to diagnose cytomegalovirus status with high specificity and sensitivity in both the original and validation cohorts. A group of highly shared sequence variants was considered likely to be a technical artifact of the sequencing pipeline. In a later genetic analysis, fewer N-insertions in productive TCRs were reported among donors in an Asian-associated ancestry cluster than the roughly 670-donor mean. The presence/absence analyses assumed that sequencing depth was roughly uniform across donors, and that assumption may not be true. Because HLA typing was missing for some donors at each locus, association tests included only the typed subset. Strong co-occurrence of HLA alleles, especially DR and DQ, made assigning TCR associations to individual alleles difficult. A later analysis found that most CMV-associated TCR beta chains appeared HLA-restricted, with HLA associations seemingly driven largely by CMV exposure. A later analysis found that TCR association rates varied across HLA loci, with DRB1 alleles showing the most associated TCRs and HLA-C alleles the fewest. An association between a missense DCLRE1C variant and V-gene and J-gene trimming of TCR beta chains was found in a later genetic analysis and replicated in an independent cohort. A later analysis found that HLA-associated TCR beta chains were more clonally expanded and had lower generation probabilities than equally common non-associated chains. Because counts were too low, some 17 rarely observed V segments, including chromosome 9 orphons, were excluded from the earlier analysis of 587 of the donors. The authors suggested that the approach could potentially be extended to other disease states and immunological phenotypes. A further reported finding was that TCR beta sequences accurately predicted the HLA-A and HLA-B alleles for most subjects in the first cohort. In an earlier analysis of about 600 of the donors, most TCR beta V segments appeared in productive rearrangements about 90% or about 30% of the time, broadly matching IMGT annotations. For the cohort, immune exposure information was limited to CMV serostatus. A total of 150 to 200 TCR beta chains were listed by the study as associated with cytomegalovirus. In a later analysis, around 17,000 TCR beta sequences were associated with specific HLA alleles at a false discovery rate of 0.05. A few of the identified cytomegalovirus-associated TCR beta chains were confirmed in vitro to be specific for cytomegalovirus antigens. Only TCR beta chains were sequenced in this cohort, and the absence of alpha or paired-chain data limited detectable features. Across donors, most TCR sequences were observed very rarely, whereas some public TCRs were present in many individuals. A later analysis reported that several top co-occurrence clusters appeared linked to parvovirus B19, influenza, CMV and Epstein-Barr virus. Correlated functional status among segregating V segments might reflect linkage disequilibrium, but an unknown experimental factor could not be ruled out.

The TCR originated in a woman in her thirties or forties in good health and CMV-seropositive. The sample taken for sequencing was PBMCs.

CDR3 loop: CASSPTLTGENRNTQYF. The bases are TGCGCCAGCAGCCCGACACTGACAGGGGAAAATCGGAATACGCAGTATTTT. Recombination connected TRBV4-1 to TRBJ2-3; TRBD1 lines up with 8 middle nucleotides. From the cysteine up to the phenylalanine, the CDR3 has a length of 17 residues. Only CDR3 DNA remains: 51 bases, in frame from the first base. CDR1 and CDR2 were assigned from the germline V gene as MGHRA and YSYEKL. V lost 4 bases and J lost 7 bases, and the count of bases not matched to a germline gene is 16.